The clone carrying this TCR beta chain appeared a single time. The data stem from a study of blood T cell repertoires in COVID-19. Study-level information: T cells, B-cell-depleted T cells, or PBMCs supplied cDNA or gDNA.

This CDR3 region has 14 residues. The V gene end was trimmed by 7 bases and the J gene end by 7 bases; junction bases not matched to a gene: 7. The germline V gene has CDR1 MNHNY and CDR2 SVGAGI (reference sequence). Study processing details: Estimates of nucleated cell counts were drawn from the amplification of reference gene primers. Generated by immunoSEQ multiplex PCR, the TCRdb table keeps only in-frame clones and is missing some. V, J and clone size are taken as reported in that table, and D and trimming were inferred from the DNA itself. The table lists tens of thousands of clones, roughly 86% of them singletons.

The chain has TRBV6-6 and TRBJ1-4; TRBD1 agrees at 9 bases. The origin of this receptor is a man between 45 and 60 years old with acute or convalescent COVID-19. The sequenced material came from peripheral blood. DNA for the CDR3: TGTGCCAGCACCCCAACAGGGGGCGGTGAAAAACTGTTTTTT. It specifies CASTPTGGGEKLFF.